The rows below give T cell receptor beta chains drawn from one sample of a study of CD8 T cells in Susac syndrome. TCRdb itself ran the immunoSEQ multiplex PCR reads through MiXCR, one entry per CDR3 protein. The sample consists of around 300,000 distinct CDR3 sequences, roughly 94% of them appearing once. The source material was CD4+ T cells from PBMCs. All receptors come from a human donor with multiple sclerosis. CDR3s include the opening cysteine and the closing phenylalanine or tryptophan. D genes are given only for firm matches. Some rows have no size entry. The others give once, few or many, or a class for an expanded clone.

D	size	J	V	CDR3	DNA
NA	NA	TRBJ1-1	TRBV2	CASSVTGPAFF	TGTGCCAGCAGCGTGACAGGTCCAGCTTTCTTT
NA	NA	TRBJ1-6	TRBV6-6	CASSSEDLSGSPLHF	TGTGCCAGCAGTTCCGAGGACCTCAGCGGTTCACCCCTCCACTTT
NA	NA	TRBJ2-7	TRBV5-1	CASSSEDSQSYEQYF	TGCGCCAGCAGCTCTGAGGACAGCCAAAGCTACGAGCAGTACTTC
TRBD1	once	TRBJ2-7	TRBV5-1	CASSLRQGSSYEQYF	TGCGCCAGCAGCCTCCGACAGGGGAGCTCCTACGAGCAGTACTTC
NA	NA	TRBJ2-3	TRBV18	CASSRSGRADTQYF	TGTGCCAGCTCGCGGTCAGGGAGAGCAGATACGCAGTATTTT
NA	once	TRBJ2-2	TRBV7-3	CASSLTPQNTGELFF	TGTGCCAGCAGCTTAACTCCGCAGAACACCGGGGAGCTGTTTTTT
TRBD2	NA	TRBJ2-7	TRBV10-3	CAISGTSGMGEQYF	TGTGCCATCAGCGGGACTAGCGGGATGGGCGAGCAGTACTTC
TRBD2	NA	TRBJ2-2	TRBV20-1	CSAREGGSANTGELFF	TGCAGTGCTAGAGAGGGGGGGAGCGCGAACACCGGGGAGCTGTTTTTT
NA	NA	TRBJ1-1	TRBV21-1	CASSSNPGTGTRGTEAFF	TGTGCCAGCAGCAGCAATCCCGGGACAGGGACCAGGGGCACTGAAGCTTTCTTT
NA	few	TRBJ1-1	TRBV5-5	CASSFEVNTEAFF	TGTGCCAGCAGCTTCGAGGTGAACACTGAAGCTTTCTTT
TRBD2	NA	TRBJ2-7	TRBV19	CASSIGGSSYEQYF	TGTGCCAGTAGTATAGGCGGGAGCTCCTACGAGCAGTACTTC
NA	NA	TRBJ2-1	TRBV18	CASSPTPGTEYNEQFF	TGTGCCAGCTCACCCACCCCGGGGACCGAATACAATGAGCAGTTCTTC
NA	NA	TRBJ1-2	TRBV5-1	CASSFFQDYGYTF	TGCGCCAGCAGCTTTTTCCAGGACTATGGCTACACCTTC
NA	NA	TRBJ1-1	TRBV7-2	CASSDFTGTEAFF	TGTGCCAGCAGCGACTTTACGGGAACTGAAGCTTTCTTT
NA	NA	TRBJ1-1	TRBV19	CASSIEYRRNTEAFF	TGTGCCAGTAGTATAGAATACAGAAGGAACACTGAAGCTTTCTTT
TRBD2	NA	TRBJ2-7	TRBV27	CASSSPYGGGSGLYEQYF	TGTGCCAGCAGTTCCCCGTACGGGGGGGGATCGGGTCTCTACGAGCAGTACTTC
NA	NA	TRBJ1-3	TRBV7-9	CASSSLRVDGSGNTIYF	TGTGCCAGCAGCTCCCTCAGGGTGGACGGGTCTGGAAACACCATATATTTT
NA	NA	TRBJ1-1	TRBV7-3	CASSLLPGVSTEAFF	TGTGCCAGCAGCTTACTCCCGGGGGTAAGCACTGAAGCTTTCTTT
NA	once	TRBJ2-2	TRBV12-3/TRBV12-4	CASRSQNTGELFF	TGTGCCAGCAGAAGCCAAAACACCGGGGAGCTGTTTTTT
NA	NA	TRBJ2-3	TRBV18	CASSPLEGGDTQYF	TGTGCCAGCTCACCATTAGAGGGTGGAGATACGCAGTATTTT
TRBD2	NA	TRBJ2-1	TRBV4-1	CASSQISGTSGLARGRRFF	TGCGCCAGCAGCCAAATTTCCGGGACTAGCGGGCTCGCGCGGGGGAGGCGGTTCTTC
NA	NA	TRBJ1-2	TRBV5-1	CASSSPGGGGYTF	TGCGCCAGCAGCTCCCCGGGGGGCGGTGGCTACACCTTC
NA	NA	TRBJ1-1	TRBV21-1	CASSNPRSDSTMNTEAFF	TGTGCCAGCAGCAATCCCCGGTCGGACAGCACCATGAACACTGAAGCTTTCTTT
NA	NA	TRBJ2-7	TRBV20-1	CSAKRRGPGPYEQYF	TGCAGTGCTAAGAGGAGAGGACCTGGCCCCTACGAGCAGTACTTC
NA	NA	TRBJ1-1	TRBV20-1	CSAFSPGHFNTEAFF	TGCAGTGCGTTCTCCCCGGGTCACTTCAACACTGAAGCTTTCTTT
NA	NA	TRBJ2-1	TRBV10-3	CAISDSLYNEQFF	TGTGCCATCAGTGACTCTCTCTACAATGAGCAGTTCTTC
NA	NA	TRBJ2-1	TRBV5-4	CASSLPATGEQFF	TGTGCCAGCAGCTTGCCCGCGACCGGTGAGCAGTTCTTC
NA	NA	TRBJ1-6	TRBV14	CASSQGVSNSPLHF	TGTGCCAGCAGCCAAGGAGTCAGCAATTCACCCCTCCACTTT
TRBD1	NA	TRBJ2-1	TRBV6-5	CASSQDRGPNNEQFF	TGTGCCAGCAGTCAGGACAGGGGGCCCAACAATGAGCAGTTCTTC
NA	NA	TRBJ1-2	TRBV30	CAWSVVLRGYGYTF	TGTGCCTGGAGTGTAGTCCTCAGGGGCTATGGCTACACCTTC
NA	few	TRBJ2-5	TRBV12-3/TRBV12-4	CASAQGTQETQYF	TGTGCCAGCGCGCAGGGGACACAAGAGACCCAGTACTTC
NA	NA	TRBJ1-6	TRBV5-1	CASSLDGINSPLHF	TGCGCCAGCAGCTTGGACGGAATTAATTCACCCCTCCACTTT
TRBD2	NA	TRBJ2-5	TRBV19	CASSPLAGAQETQYF	TGTGCCAGTAGTCCCCTAGCGGGGGCCCAAGAGACCCAGTACTTC
NA	NA	TRBJ1-2	TRBV3-1	CASSLTQGGYTF	TGTGCCAGCAGCTTGACCCAGGGAGGCTACACCTTC
TRBD1	NA	TRBJ2-2	TRBV2	CASSDAGTGANTGELFF	TGTGCCAGCAGTGATGCCGGGACAGGGGCGAACACCGGGGAGCTGTTTTTT
TRBD1	NA	TRBJ1-2	TRBV19	CASRPPGTGGDYGYTF	TGTGCCAGTAGACCGCCCGGGACAGGGGGCGACTATGGCTACACCTTC
NA	NA	TRBJ2-1	TRBV7-3	CASSLENHNEQFF	TGTGCCAGCAGCCTCGAGAACCACAATGAGCAGTTCTTC
TRBD2	NA	TRBJ2-3	TRBV4-2	CASSQEPPSGGLTDTQYF	TGTGCCAGCAGCCAAGAGCCTCCTAGCGGGGGGCTCACAGATACGCAGTATTTT
NA	once	TRBJ2-2	TRBV5-1	CASRSTGVEGTGELFF	TGCGCCAGCAGATCGACAGGAGTTGAGGGCACCGGGGAGCTGTTTTTT
TRBD1	NA	TRBJ1-2	TRBV27	CASSTIGTGFGYTF	TGTGCCAGCAGTACTATAGGGACAGGGTTTGGCTACACCTTC
NA	few	TRBJ2-2	TRBV7-7	CASSSRGLTGELFF	TGTGCTAGCAGCTCTCGGGGGCTCACCGGGGAGCTGTTTTTT
NA	NA	TRBJ1-4	TRBV30	CAWSFLQGAEKLFF	TGTGCCTGGAGTTTCTTACAGGGTGCCGAAAAACTGTTTTTT
NA	NA	TRBJ2-2	TRBV5-1	CASSLRAGPTGELFF	TGCGCCAGCAGCTTAAGGGCAGGGCCTACCGGGGAGCTGTTTTTT
NA	NA	TRBJ2-7	TRBV7-2	CASSPNGGATLEQYF	TGTGCCAGCAGCCCAAATGGCGGGGCGACCTTGGAGCAGTACTTC
NA	few	TRBJ1-1	TRBV3-1	CASSQRTGNTEAFF	TGTGCCAGCAGCCAGAGGACGGGGAACACTGAAGCTTTCTTT
TRBD2	NA	TRBJ2-1	TRBV5-1	CASSLPSPSGNEQFF	TGCGCCAGCAGCTTGCCTTCCCCTAGCGGCAATGAGCAGTTCTTC
NA	NA	TRBJ2-5	TRBV4-2	CASSQVGAQETQYF	TGTGCCAGCAGCCAAGTGGGGGCCCAAGAGACCCAGTACTTC
TRBD2	NA	TRBJ2-3	TRBV12-3/TRBV12-4	CASSLAAGGLPDTQYF	TGTGCCAGCAGTTTAGCGGCGGGGGGGCTCCCAGATACGCAGTATTTT